This T cell receptor beta chain derives from a study of T cells in Graves' hyperthyroidism and ophthalmopathy. General observations from the study: Also found in blood were most expanded thyroid clonotypes above 0.001.

The germline V and J ends were trimmed by 6 bases and 3 bases, with 9 bases remaining between them. Germline V gene data show CDR1 as MNHNS and CDR2 as SASEGT. CDR3 length: 13 residues. RNA transcripts served as the template for amplifying TCR beta CDR3 regions. The primer set for the first-round RT-PCR of the TCR CDR3 was HTBI. TCRdb fed the multiplex PCR reads into MiXCR, producing one record per CDR3 protein. Of 400,000 to 550,000 distinct CDR3 sequences listed, roughly a quarter are singletons. Uncontrolled infection, other autoimmune disease, pregnancy and lactation each barred patients from inclusion. Diagnosing involved the use of clinical symptoms, serum thyroxine and TRAb, thyroid ultrasound and orbital computed tomography. The PBMCs studied were ones that came from 10 ml fresh peripheral blood. This clonotype has a count of ten or more. What it binds is not known.

The sequence came from a woman younger than 45 with Graves' ophthalmopathy. Material for sequencing was blood. The chain joins TRBV6-1 to TRBJ1-5; D is uncertain. CDR3 region: CASRPWDNQPQHF. DNA for the CDR3: TGTGCCAGCAGGCCGTGGGACAATCAGCCCCAGCATTTT.